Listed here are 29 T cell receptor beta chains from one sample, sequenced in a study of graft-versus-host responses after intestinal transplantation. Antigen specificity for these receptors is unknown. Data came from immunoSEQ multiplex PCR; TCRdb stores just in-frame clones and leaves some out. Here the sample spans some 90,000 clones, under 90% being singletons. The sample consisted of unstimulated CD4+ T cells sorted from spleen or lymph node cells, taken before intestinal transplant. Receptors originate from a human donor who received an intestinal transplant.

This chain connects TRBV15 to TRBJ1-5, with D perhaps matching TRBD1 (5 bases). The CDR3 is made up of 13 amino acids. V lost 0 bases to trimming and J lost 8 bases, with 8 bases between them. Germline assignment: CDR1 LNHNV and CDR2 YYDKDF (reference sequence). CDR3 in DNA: TGTGCCACCAGCAGAGATCTCAGGGAGCCCCAGCATTTT. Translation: CATSRDLREPQHF.

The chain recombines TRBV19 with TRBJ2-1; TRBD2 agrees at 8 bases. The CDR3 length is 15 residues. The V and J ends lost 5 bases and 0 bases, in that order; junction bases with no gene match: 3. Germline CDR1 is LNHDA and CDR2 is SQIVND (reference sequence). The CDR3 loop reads CASSPRGGSYNEQFF. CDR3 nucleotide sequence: TGTGCCAGTAGTCCTCGGGGGGGCTCCTACAATGAGCAGTTCTTC.

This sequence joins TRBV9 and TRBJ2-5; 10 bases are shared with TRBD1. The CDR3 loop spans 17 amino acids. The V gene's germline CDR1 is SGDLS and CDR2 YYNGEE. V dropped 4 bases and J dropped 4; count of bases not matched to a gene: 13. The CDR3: CASSPRSWDRGGETQYF. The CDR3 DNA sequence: TGTGCCAGCAGCCCAAGATCATGGGACAGGGGAGGAGAGACCCAGTACTTC.

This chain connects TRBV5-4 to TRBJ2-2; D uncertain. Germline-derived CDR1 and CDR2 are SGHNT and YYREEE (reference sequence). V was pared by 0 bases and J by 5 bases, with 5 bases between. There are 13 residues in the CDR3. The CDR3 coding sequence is TGTGCCAGCAGCTTGGACAGAACCGGGGAGCTGTTTTTT. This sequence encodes CASSLDRTGELFF. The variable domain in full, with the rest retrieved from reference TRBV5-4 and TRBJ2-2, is ETGVTQSPTHLIKTRGQQVTLRCSSQSGHNTVSWYQQALGQGPQFIFQYYREEENGRGNFPPRFSGLQFPNYSSELNVNALELDDSALYLCASSLDRTGELFFGEGSRLTVL.

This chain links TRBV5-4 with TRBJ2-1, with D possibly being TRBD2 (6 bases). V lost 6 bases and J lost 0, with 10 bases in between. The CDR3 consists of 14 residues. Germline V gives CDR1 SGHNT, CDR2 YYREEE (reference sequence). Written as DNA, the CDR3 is TGTGCCAGCAACCGGGGAGGCTCCTACAATGAGCAGTTCTTC. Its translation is CASNRGGSYNEQFF.

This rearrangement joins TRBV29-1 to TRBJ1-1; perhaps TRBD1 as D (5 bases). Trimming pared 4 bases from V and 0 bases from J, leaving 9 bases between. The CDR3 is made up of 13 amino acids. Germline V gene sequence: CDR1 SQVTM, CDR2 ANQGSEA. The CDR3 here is CSVGGGMNTEAFF. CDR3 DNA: TGCAGCGTTGGTGGGGGGATGAACACTGAAGCTTTCTTT.

The CDR3 nucleotides are TGTGCCAGCAGCTTAAGGGGACAGAGCAATCAGCCCCAGCATTTT. It is translated as CASSLRGQSNQPQHF. The chain carries TRBV11-2 and TRBJ1-5; 7 bases agree with TRBD1. Germline assignment: CDR1 SGHAT and CDR2 FQNNGV. Trimming cost V 2 bases and J 1 base; bases outside gene matches: 2. The CDR3 totals 15 residues. The full variable domain, with the rest looked up from reference TRBV11-2 and TRBJ1-5, is EAGVAQSPRYKIIEKRQSVAFWCNPISGHATLYWYQQILGQGPKLLIQFQNNGVVDDSQLPKDRFSAERLKGVDSTLKIQPAKLEDSAVYLCASSLRGQSNQPQHFGDGTRLSIL.

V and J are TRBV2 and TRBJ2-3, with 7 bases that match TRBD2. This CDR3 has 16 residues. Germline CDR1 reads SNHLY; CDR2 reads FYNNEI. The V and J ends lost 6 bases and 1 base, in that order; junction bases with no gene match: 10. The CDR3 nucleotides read TGTGCCAGCAGCCCTGGGCCTAGCGGCCGCACAGATACGCAGTATTTT. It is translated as CASSPGPSGRTDTQYF.

The CDR3 sequence is CASSLSGGSYNEQFF. Written as DNA, the CDR3 is TGTGCCAGCAGCTTGAGCGGGGGATCCTACAATGAGCAGTTCTTC. The chain couples TRBV5-4 to TRBJ2-1; 8 bases are a match to TRBD2. The V gene end was trimmed by 1 base and the J gene end by 1 base; junction bases not matched to a gene: 1. CDR1 is SGHNT and CDR2 is YYREEE in the germline V gene (reference sequence). CDR3 length: 15 amino acids.

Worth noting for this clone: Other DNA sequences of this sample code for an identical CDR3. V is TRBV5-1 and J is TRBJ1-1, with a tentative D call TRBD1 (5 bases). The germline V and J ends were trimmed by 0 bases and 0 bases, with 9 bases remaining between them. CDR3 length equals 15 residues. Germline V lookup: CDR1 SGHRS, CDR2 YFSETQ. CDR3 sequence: CASSLVGGMNTEAFF. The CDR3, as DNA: TGCGCCAGCAGCTTGGTGGGGGGGATGAACACTGAAGCTTTCTTT.

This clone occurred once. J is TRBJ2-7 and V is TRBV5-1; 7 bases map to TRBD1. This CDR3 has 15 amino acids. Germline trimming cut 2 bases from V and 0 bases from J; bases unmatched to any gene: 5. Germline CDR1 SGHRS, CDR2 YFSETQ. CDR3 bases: TGCGCCAGCAGCTTTGGGACAGCCTACTCCTACGAGCAGTACTTC. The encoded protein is CASSFGTAYSYEQYF.

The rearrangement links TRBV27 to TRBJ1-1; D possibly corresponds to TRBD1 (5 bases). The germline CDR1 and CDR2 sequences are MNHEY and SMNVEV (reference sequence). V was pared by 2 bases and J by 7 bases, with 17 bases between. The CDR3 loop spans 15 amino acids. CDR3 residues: CASSLGTPGGFEAFF. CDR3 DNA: TGTGCCAGCAGTTTAGGTACCCCCGGGGGGTTTGAAGCTTTCTTT.

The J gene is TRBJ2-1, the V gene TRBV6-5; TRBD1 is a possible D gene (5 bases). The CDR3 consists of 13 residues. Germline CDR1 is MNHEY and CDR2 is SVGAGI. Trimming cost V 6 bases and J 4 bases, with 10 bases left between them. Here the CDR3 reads CASRQDSYNEQFF. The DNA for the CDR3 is TGTGCCAGCAGACAAGACAGTTACAATGAGCAGTTCTTC.

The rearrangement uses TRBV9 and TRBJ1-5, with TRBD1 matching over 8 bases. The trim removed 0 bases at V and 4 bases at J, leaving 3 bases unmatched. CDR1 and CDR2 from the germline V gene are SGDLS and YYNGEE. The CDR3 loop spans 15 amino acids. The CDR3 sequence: CASSVEGQANQPQHF. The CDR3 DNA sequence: TGTGCCAGCAGCGTAGAGGGACAGGCAAATCAGCCCCAGCATTTT.

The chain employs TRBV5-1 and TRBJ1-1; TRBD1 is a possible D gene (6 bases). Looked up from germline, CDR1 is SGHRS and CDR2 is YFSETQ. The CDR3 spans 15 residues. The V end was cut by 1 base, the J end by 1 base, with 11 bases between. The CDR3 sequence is CASSLLGTPNTEAFF. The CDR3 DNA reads TGCGCCAGCAGCTTGCTCGGGACACCGAACACTGAAGCTTTCTTT.

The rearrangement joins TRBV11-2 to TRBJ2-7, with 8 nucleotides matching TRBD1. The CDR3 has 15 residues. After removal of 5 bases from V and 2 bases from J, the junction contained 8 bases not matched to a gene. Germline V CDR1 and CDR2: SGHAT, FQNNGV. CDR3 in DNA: TGTGCCAGCAGCCAAGCCTGGACAGGGCCCTACGAGCAGTACTTC. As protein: CASSQAWTGPYEQYF.

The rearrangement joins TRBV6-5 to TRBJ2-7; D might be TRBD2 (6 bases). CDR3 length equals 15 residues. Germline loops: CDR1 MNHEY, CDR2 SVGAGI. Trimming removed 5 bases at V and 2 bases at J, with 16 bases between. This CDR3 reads CASSRGSLVPYEQYF. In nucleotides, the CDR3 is TGTGCCAGCAGTCGGGGGTCTCTCGTCCCCTACGAGCAGTACTTC.

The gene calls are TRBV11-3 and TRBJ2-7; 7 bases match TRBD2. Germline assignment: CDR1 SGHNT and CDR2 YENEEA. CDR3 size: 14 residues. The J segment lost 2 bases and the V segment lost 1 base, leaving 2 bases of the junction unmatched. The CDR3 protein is CASSLGGGAYEQYF. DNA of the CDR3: TGTGCCAGCAGCTTAGGTGGGGGGGCCTACGAGCAGTACTTC.

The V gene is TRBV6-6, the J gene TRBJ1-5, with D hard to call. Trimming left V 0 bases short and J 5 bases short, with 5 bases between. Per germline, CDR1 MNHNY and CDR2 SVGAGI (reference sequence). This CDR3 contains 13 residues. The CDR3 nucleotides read TGTGCCAGCAGTTACTCCACAGATCAGCCCCAGCATTTT. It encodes CASSYSTDQPQHF.

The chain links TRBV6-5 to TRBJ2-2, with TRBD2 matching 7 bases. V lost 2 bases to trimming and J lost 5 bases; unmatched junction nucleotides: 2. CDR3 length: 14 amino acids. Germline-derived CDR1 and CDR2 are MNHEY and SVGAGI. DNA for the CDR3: TGTGCCAGCAGTTACGGGGGGGGTACCGGGGAGCTGTTTTTT. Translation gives CASSYGGGTGELFF.

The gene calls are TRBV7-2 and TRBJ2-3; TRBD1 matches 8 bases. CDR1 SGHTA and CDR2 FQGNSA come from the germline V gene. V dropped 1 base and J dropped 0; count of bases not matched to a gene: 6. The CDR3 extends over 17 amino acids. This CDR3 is CASSLVGTGRSTDTQYF. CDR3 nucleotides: TGTGCCAGCAGCTTAGTGGGGACAGGACGTAGCACAGATACGCAGTATTTT.

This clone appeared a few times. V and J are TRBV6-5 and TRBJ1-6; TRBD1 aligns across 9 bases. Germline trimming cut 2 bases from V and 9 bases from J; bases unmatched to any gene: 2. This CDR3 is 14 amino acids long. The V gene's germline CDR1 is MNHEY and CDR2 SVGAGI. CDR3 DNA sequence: TGTGCCAGCAGTTACCCGGGACAGGGTTCACCCCTCCACTTT. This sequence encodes CASSYPGQGSPLHF.

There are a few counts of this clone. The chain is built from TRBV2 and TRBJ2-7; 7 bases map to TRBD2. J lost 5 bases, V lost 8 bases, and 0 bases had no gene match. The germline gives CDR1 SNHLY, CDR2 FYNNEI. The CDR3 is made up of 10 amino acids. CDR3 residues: CASGGDEQYF. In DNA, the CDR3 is TGTGCCAGCGGGGGGGACGAGCAGTACTTC.

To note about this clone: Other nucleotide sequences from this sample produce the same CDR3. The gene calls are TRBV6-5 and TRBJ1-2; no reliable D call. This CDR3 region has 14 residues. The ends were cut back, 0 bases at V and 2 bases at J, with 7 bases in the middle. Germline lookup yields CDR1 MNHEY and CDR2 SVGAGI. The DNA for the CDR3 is TGTGCCAGCAGTTACTCGCGGCAGAACTATGGCTACACCTTC. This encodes CASSYSRQNYGYTF.

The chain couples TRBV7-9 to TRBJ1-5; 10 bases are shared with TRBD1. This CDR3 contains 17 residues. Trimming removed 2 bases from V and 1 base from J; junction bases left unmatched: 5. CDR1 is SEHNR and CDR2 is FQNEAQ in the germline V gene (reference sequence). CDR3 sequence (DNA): TGTGCCAGCAGCTTACGCCGGGACAGGGGCAGCAATCAGCCCCAGCATTTT. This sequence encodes CASSLRRDRGSNQPQHF.

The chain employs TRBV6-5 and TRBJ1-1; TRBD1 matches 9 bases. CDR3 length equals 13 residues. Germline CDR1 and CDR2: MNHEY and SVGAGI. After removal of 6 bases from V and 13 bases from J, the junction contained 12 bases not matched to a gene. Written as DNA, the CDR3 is TGTGCCAGCAGCCCCACCGGGACAGGGTTGGGTTTCTTT. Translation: CASSPTGTGLGFF.

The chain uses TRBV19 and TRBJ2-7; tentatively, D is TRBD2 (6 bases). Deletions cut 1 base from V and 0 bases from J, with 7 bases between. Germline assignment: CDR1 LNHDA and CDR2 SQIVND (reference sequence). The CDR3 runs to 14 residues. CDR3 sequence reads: CASSIGGGSYEQYF. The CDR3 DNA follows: TGTGCCAGTAGTATAGGGGGAGGCTCCTACGAGCAGTACTTC.

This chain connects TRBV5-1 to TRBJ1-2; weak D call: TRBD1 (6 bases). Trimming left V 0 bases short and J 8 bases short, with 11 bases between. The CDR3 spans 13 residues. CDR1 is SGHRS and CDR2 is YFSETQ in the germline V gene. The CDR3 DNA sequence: TGCGCCAGCAGCTTGGGACAGGTGGGGGGCTACACCTTC. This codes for CASSLGQVGGYTF.

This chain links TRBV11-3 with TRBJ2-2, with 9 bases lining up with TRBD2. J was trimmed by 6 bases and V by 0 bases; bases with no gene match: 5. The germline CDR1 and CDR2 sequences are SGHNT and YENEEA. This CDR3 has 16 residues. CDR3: CASSLDRGGGAGELFF. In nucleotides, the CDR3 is TGTGCCAGCAGCTTAGATCGCGGCGGGGGGGCCGGGGAGCTGTTTTTT.